The 20 T cell receptor beta chains listed next were all sequenced from one sample in a study of cytomegalovirus exposure and HLA in healthy donors. The PCR was carried out with 60 Vbeta primers and 13 Jbeta primers. Profiled with immunoSEQ multiplex PCR; TCRdb holds only in-frame clones, not every one. The repertoire holds some 160,000 clones, with 75% to 90% as singletons. Input material: PBMCs. All receptors come from a male donor in good health and CMV-seronegative.

V usage is TRBV19 and J usage is TRBJ1-4; D gene unclear. This CDR3 is built from 14 residues. V was cut by 2 bases and J by 0 bases, with 4 bases left in between. Germline CDR1 LNHDA, CDR2 SQIVND (reference sequence). CDR3 protein: CASSITATNEKLFF. The CDR3 DNA sequence: TGTGCCAGTAGTATAACTGCAACTAATGAAAAACTGTTTTTT.

V usage is TRBV7-9 and J usage is TRBJ2-1, with a possible D match to TRBD2 (6 bases). This CDR3 has 12 amino acids. Germline lookup yields CDR1 SEHNR and CDR2 FQNEAQ (reference sequence). The ends were cut back, 6 bases at V and 8 bases at J, with 11 bases in the middle. CDR3 loop: CASRGTGDEQFF. For the CDR3, the DNA is TGTGCCAGCAGAGGGACGGGGGATGAGCAGTTCTTC.

This chain joins TRBV7-2 and TRBJ1-5, with TRBD1 matching over 10 bases. Unmatched junction bases numbered 7, after V lost 5 bases and J lost 6 bases. Germline loops: CDR1 SGHTA, CDR2 FQGNSA. The CDR3 is 15 residues long. CDR3 nucleotides: TGTGCCAGCAGCCCGAGACAGGGGGCAGGTCAGCCCCAGCATTTT. Translated, it gives CASSPRQGAGQPQHF. The entire variable domain, with the rest obtained from reference TRBV7-2 and TRBJ1-5, is as follows: GAGVSQSPSNKVTEKGKDVELRCDPISGHTALYWYRQSLGQGLEFLIYFQGNSAPDKSGLPSDRFSAERTGGSVSTLTIQRTQQEDSAVYLCASSPRQGAGQPQHFGDGTRLSIL.

The rearrangement links TRBV30 to TRBJ1-6; D not certain. Between the trimmed V and J ends, which lost 2 bases and 5 bases, there was a span of 16 bases. The CDR3 contains 16 residues. The V gene's germline CDR1 is GTSNPN and CDR2 SVGIG (reference sequence). For the CDR3, the DNA is TGTGCCTGGAGTTATCGCCGGACGGGAAATAATTCACCCCTCCACTTT. It translates to CAWSYRRTGNNSPLHF.

This clone was seen more than once but under ten times. This CDR3 is CASSTDRFYQPQHF. CDR3 nucleotide sequence: TGTGCCAGCAGCACGGACAGGTTCTATCAGCCCCAGCATTTT. The V call is TRBV6-5, the J call TRBJ1-5; 7 nucleotides align to TRBD1. The CDR3 sequence is 14 residues long. The V and J ends lost 6 bases and 5 bases, in that order; junction bases with no gene match: 7. CDR1 is MNHEY and CDR2 is SVGAGI in the germline V gene.

J is TRBJ1-1 and V is TRBV6-6, with 9 positions matching TRBD1. The CDR3 is made up of 16 amino acids. In germline, CDR1 is MNHNY, CDR2 SVGAGI (reference sequence). J lost 5 bases, V lost 2 bases, and 9 bases had no gene match. CDR3 sequence reads: CASSYPGTGKSTEAFF. DNA for the CDR3: TGTGCCAGCAGTTACCCCGGGACAGGGAAAAGTACTGAAGCTTTCTTT.

The gene calls are TRBV6-6 and TRBJ2-3, with a possible D match to TRBD1 (6 bases). The CDR3 covers 12 residues. The ends were cut back, 5 bases at V and 9 bases at J, with 12 bases in the middle. The germline gives CDR1 MNHNY, CDR2 SVGAGI (reference sequence). CDR3 protein: CASSLYRETQYF. Written as DNA, the CDR3 is TGTGCCAGCAGTCTTTACAGGGAAACGCAGTATTTT.

The V call is TRBV11-2, the J call TRBJ2-5; D may be TRBD1 (6 bases). CDR3 length equals 14 residues. V gave up 6 bases and J gave up 1 base, with 12 bases separating them. Germline assignment: CDR1 SGHAT and CDR2 FQNNGV. The CDR3 region has the DNA TGTGCCAGCAGTTCTCAGACAGGCCAAGAGACCCAGTACTTC. This encodes CASSSQTGQETQYF.

The chain uses TRBV9 and TRBJ1-1; D not resolved. There are 13 residues in the CDR3. With 0 bases removed from V and 1 base from J, the gap between germline ends came to 4 bases. Germline V gene sequence: CDR1 SGDLS, CDR2 YYNGEE. CDR3 loop: CASSVVWNTEAFF. The DNA for the CDR3 is TGTGCCAGCAGCGTAGTATGGAACACTGAAGCTTTCTTT.

To note about this clone: One end of the junction varies from germline; a read error may be responsible. The chain has TRBV27 and TRBJ2-6, with D possibly matching TRBD2 (6 bases). The V gene's germline CDR1 is MNHEY and CDR2 SMNVEV (reference sequence). The length of the CDR3 is 20 residues. In nucleotides, the CDR3 is TGTGCCAGCAGCGCCGCCCCCTACGCGGGATTTTTTGGTGGGGCCAACGGCCTGACTTTC. Its translation is CASSAAPYAGFFGGANGLTF.

This clone was detected only once. The chain has TRBV5-1 and TRBJ2-1; 7 nucleotides align to TRBD2. Germline CDR1 and CDR2: SGHRS and YFSETQ. The CDR3 is 12 residues long. The J segment lost 9 bases and the V segment lost 4 bases, leaving 4 bases of the junction unmatched. DNA for the CDR3: TGCGCCAGCAGCGGGGGGGATAGTGAGCAGTTCTTC. Protein: CASSGGDSEQFF.

In DNA, the CDR3 is TGTGCCAGCAGGTCCAGGGGCGGCACTGAAGCTTTCTTT. Its translation: CASRSRGGTEAFF. The V and J genes are TRBV7-9 and TRBJ1-1; TRBD1 might be the D (6 bases). The CDR3 loop spans 13 amino acids. The V end lost 6 bases, the J end lost 4 bases, and 12 bases lay between the germline ends. The germline V gene encodes CDR1 SEHNR and CDR2 FQNEAQ (reference sequence).

V usage is TRBV2 and J usage is TRBJ1-6; D is uncertain. The V gene's germline CDR1 is SNHLY and CDR2 FYNNEI. This CDR3 has 16 residues. V lost 4 bases and J 7 bases, leaving 17 bases between the germline ends. CDR3 DNA sequence: TGTGCCAGCAGTGCACAGAGACTAGGAGGAAATTCACCCCTCCACTTT. The encoded protein is CASSAQRLGGNSPLHF.

The chain carries TRBV7-6 and TRBJ1-5; 7 nucleotides line up with TRBD1. After removal of 5 bases from V and 10 bases from J, the junction contained 14 bases not matched to a gene. CDR1 is SGHVS, CDR2 FNYEAQ, per germline. There are 15 residues in the CDR3. The CDR3 here is CASSPRDSQYSPQHF. CDR3 DNA: TGTGCCAGCAGCCCGCGGGACAGTCAGTACAGCCCCCAGCATTTT.

A few counts support this clone. This rearrangement joins TRBV10-3 to TRBJ1-6; D remains ambiguous. V was trimmed by 2 bases and J by 10 bases, leaving 12 bases between them. Germline loops: CDR1 ENHRY, CDR2 SYGVKD. The CDR3 consists of 14 residues. The CDR3 is CAISETRTESPLHF. The CDR3, as DNA: TGTGCCATCAGTGAGACCCGTACAGAATCACCCCTCCACTTT.

This clone was detected only a few times. The chain joins TRBV6-5 to TRBJ1-1; D is perhaps TRBD1 (5 bases). This CDR3 comprises 15 residues. CDR1 is MNHEY and CDR2 is SVGAGI in the germline V gene. Trimming took 0 bases from V and 4 from J, leaving 12 bases between them. In DNA, the CDR3 is TGTGCCAGCAGTTACTCACGGGGGTTCGGCACTGAAGCTTTCTTT. Protein: CASSYSRGFGTEAFF.

This chain links TRBV27 with TRBJ1-2; tentatively, D is TRBD1 (6 bases). The CDR3 has 13 residues. Germline V gene sequence: CDR1 MNHEY, CDR2 SMNVEV (reference sequence). V was shortened by 8 bases and J by 8 bases, with 18 bases between the two germline ends. The CDR3 DNA follows: TGTGCCAGCGCCCCGGGGGGGCTGAGAGGCTACACCTTC. Its translation: CASAPGGLRGYTF.

The gene calls are TRBV10-3 and TRBJ1-1, with a tentative D call TRBD1 (6 bases). The V end was cut by 2 bases, the J end by 3 bases, with 10 bases between. The CDR3 runs 14 residues. Germline values: CDR1 ENHRY, CDR2 SYGVKD. The CDR3 region has the DNA TGTGCCATCAGTGAGAACAGGGATCACACTGAAGCTTTCTTT. It yields the protein CAISENRDHTEAFF.

The genes are TRBV10-3 and TRBJ2-7; D might be TRBD2 (5 bases). V was cut by 0 bases and J by 0 bases, with 12 bases left in between. CDR1 is ENHRY, CDR2 SYGVKD, per germline. The CDR3 extends over 16 amino acids. CDR3 loop: CAISESTGLSSYEQYF. DNA for the CDR3: TGTGCCATCAGTGAGTCGACGGGGTTAAGCTCCTACGAGCAGTACTTC.

The chain uses TRBV7-2 and TRBJ2-3; the D gene is possibly TRBD1 (6 bases). CDR1 SGHTA and CDR2 FQGNSA come from the germline V gene. Trimming stripped 2 bases from V and 9 bases from J, with 12 bases between. The CDR3 contains 13 residues. In nucleotides, the CDR3 is TGTGCCAGCAGCTTAAGGGCACAGGGCACGCAGTATTTT. Amino acids: CASSLRAQGTQYF.